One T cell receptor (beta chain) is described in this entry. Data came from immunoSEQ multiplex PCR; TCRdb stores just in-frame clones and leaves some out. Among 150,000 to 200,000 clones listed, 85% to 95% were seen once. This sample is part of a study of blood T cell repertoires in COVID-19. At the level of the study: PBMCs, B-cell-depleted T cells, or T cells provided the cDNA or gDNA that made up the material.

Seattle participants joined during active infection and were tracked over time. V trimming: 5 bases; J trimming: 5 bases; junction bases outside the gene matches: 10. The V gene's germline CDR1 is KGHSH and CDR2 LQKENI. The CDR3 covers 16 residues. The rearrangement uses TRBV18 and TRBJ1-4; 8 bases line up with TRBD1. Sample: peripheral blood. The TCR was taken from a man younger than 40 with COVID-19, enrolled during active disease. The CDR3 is CASSTGTGGINEKLFF. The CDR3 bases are TGTGCCAGCTCAACCGGGACAGGCGGGATAAATGAAAAACTGTTTTTT.